One T cell receptor (beta chain) is described in this entry. With sequencing, the targeted depth ranged from 1 in 200,000 to 1 in 1 million T cells. This table comes from immunoSEQ multiplex PCR, and its TCRdb copy is limited to in-frame clones, with some not included. Of about 28,000 clones in the sample, about three fifths were seen once. This specimen belongs to a study of cytotoxic CD8 clonotypes in ibrutinib-treated CLL. Study in general: The samples contained a few hundred thousand productive templates on average. They also contained an average of about 91,000 productive rearrangements.

Per germline, CDR1 LGHNA and CDR2 YNFKEQ. Unmatched junction bases numbered 6, after V lost 4 bases and J lost 6 bases. The CDR3 sequence is 15 residues long. The material was PBMCs, obtained before ibrutinib treatment. J is TRBJ2-3 and V is TRBV4-2; 11 nucleotides match TRBD2. The clonotype originates from a human donor with chronic lymphocytic leukemia. CDR3 bases: TGTGCCAGCAGCCTCCGTGCTAGCGGGGGGGATACGCAGTATTTT. Translated: CASSLRASGGDTQYF.